This T cell receptor (beta chain) came from a study of a mutant IDH1 vaccine in newly diagnosed glioma (dated by TCRdb to 2020 to 2023). Some background on the complete study: Patients received eight vaccinations in weeks 1, 3, 5, 7, 11, 15, 19 and 23, corresponding to visits V03 through V10. Of the approximately 30 treated patients, about 60% were male and approximately 40% were female, and the mean age was 40.4 years. Vaccination began 4-6 weeks after radiotherapy alone, or alongside temozolomide cycles in the chemotherapy-containing groups. Before enrollment, patients had received standard therapy of radiotherapy alone, temozolomide alone, or radiochemotherapy with temozolomide; most received the combination. Longitudinal TCRB deep sequencing was performed for roughly 24 treated patients wherever samples were available for exploratory analyses. Peripheral blood was collected at six visits: V03 (baseline), V05, V07, V10, V12 and V13. Paper-wide results and their limitations: Changes in the top peripheral T cell clonotypes picked up by TCRB sequencing did not appear to be linked to pseudoprogression. Availability determined which PBMC samples were chosen for TCRB deep sequencing. Immune responses induced by the vaccine were seen in approximately 93% of patients across multiple MHC alleles. The authors stated that sample limitations prevented analyses of patient blood samples from being reproduced.

As to this clone: Its recognized antigen is unknown. Base qualities are not recorded, but no much larger clone differs from it by a single base.

Library method: the immunoSEQ multiplex PCR assay. Rearranged TCR beta chain sequences were amplified with the hsTCRB Kit following the manufacturer's protocol. An Illumina MiSeq was used to sequence the TCRB libraries. The authors processed their data as follows. The proprietary platform of the kit vendor was used for demultiplexing, trimming and gene mapping. The table was pulled from immuneACCESS by TCRdb, which kept in-frame rearrangements only. Such tables lose some clones; where checked, under half of the loss comes from unresolved V genes, and the rest has no known cause. The DNA gave D and trimming, while V, J and clone size come from that table. This sample lists just over 80,000 clones; around 85% were detected once. The leading ten clones occupy under 2.5% of the sample. What the time point label conveys for this sample: week 23, last vaccination. Each vaccine dose was 300 ug of a 20-mer mutant IDH1 peptide in Montanide, given subcutaneously with topical imiquimod. The donors had newly diagnosed IDH1-mutant astrocytomas of WHO grade 3 or 4 that showed loss of nuclear ATRX. The samples were drawn from NOA16, a multicentre, single-arm, open-label phase I trial in Germany that tested a mutant IDH1 peptide vaccine in humans for the first time. Genomic DNA for TCRB sequencing was isolated from EDTA blood with the DNeasy Blood and Tissue Kit.

The V end loses 2 bases and the J end loses 5 bases, and a stretch of 4 bases separates them. From the cysteine through the phenylalanine, the CDR3 covers 12 amino acids. The kept DNA is CDR3 alone, 36 bases in frame from the first base. Per the germline V gene, MDHEN is the CDR1 and SYDVKM is the CDR2. The chain is encoded by TRBV28 joined to TRBJ1-5; the D gene cannot be named for sure. Source: PBMCs, taken from a glioma patient whose treatment included an IDH1 peptide vaccine. This clonotype was obtained from a man younger than 40 with glioma. Some clones in this sample may be carry-over from other donors' samples. The DNA sequence reads TGTGCCAGCAGTTTAAACTATCAGCCCCAGCATTTT. It encodes CASSLNYQPQHF.